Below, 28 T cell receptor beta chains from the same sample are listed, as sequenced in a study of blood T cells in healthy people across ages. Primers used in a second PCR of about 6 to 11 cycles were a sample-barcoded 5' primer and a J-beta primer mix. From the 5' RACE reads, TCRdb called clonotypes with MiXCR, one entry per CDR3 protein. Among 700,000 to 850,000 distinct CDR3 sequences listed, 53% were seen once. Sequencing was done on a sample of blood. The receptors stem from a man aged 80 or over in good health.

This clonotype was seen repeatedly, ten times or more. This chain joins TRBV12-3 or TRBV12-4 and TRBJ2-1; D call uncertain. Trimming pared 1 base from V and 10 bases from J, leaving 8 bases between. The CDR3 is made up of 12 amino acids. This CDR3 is CASSLGGGEQFF. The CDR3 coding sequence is TGTGCCAGCAGTTTAGGTGGTGGGGAGCAGTTCTTC.

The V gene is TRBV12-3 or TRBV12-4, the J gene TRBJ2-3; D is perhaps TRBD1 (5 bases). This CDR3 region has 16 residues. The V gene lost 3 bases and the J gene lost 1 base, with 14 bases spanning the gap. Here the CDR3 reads CASSFPGLQGTDTQYF. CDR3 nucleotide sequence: TGTGCCAGCAGTTTTCCTGGTTTACAGGGCACAGATACGCAGTATTTT.

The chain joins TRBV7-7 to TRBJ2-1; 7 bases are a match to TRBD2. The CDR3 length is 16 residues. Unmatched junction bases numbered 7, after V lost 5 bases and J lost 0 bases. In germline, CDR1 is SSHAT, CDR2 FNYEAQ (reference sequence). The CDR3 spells CASSPASGPSYNEQFF. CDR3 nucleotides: TGTGCCAGCAGCCCGGCTAGCGGACCCTCCTACAATGAGCAGTTCTTC.

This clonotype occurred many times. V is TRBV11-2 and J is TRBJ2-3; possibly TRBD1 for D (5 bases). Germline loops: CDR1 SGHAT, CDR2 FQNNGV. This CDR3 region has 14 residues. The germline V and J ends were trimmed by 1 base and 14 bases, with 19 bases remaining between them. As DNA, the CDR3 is TGTGCCAGCAGCTTAGGGGGCCAGGGTACCCGCGCGTATTTT. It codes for CASSLGGQGTRAYF.

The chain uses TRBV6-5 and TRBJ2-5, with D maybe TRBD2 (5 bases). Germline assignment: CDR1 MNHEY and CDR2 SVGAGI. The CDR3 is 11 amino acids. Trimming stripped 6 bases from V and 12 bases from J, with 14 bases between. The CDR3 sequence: CASSPGGEEYF. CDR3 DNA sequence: TGTGCCAGCAGCCCAGGAGGTGAGGAGTACTTC.

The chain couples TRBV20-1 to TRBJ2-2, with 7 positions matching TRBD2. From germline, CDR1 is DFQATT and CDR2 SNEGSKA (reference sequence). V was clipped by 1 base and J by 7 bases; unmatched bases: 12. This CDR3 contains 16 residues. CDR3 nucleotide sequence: TGCAGTGCTAGAGCCCCAGCAGCGGGGACGGACGGGGAGCTGTTTTTT. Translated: CSARAPAAGTDGELFF.

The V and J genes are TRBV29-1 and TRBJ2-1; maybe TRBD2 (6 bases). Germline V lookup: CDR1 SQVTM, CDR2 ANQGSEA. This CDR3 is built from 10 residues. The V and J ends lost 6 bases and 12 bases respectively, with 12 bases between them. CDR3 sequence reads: CSVTGTRQFF. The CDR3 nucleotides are TGCAGCGTCACCGGGACTCGGCAGTTCTTC.

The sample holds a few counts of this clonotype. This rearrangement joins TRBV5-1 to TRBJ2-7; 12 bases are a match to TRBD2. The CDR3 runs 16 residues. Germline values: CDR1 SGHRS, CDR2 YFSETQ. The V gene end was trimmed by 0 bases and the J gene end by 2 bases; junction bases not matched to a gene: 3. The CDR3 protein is CASSLGLAGATYEQYF. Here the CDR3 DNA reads TGCGCCAGCAGCTTGGGACTAGCGGGAGCAACCTACGAGCAGTACTTC.

This CDR3 reads CASSYSGLAGSYNEQFF. In nucleotides, the CDR3 is TGTGCCAGCAGTTACTCGGGACTAGCGGGCTCCTACAATGAGCAGTTCTTC. The rearrangement uses TRBV6-5 and TRBJ2-1; 12 nucleotides agree with TRBD2. The V gene end was trimmed by 0 bases and the J gene end by 0 bases; junction bases not matched to a gene: 0. Germline values: CDR1 MNHEY, CDR2 SVGAGI. The CDR3 has 17 amino acids.

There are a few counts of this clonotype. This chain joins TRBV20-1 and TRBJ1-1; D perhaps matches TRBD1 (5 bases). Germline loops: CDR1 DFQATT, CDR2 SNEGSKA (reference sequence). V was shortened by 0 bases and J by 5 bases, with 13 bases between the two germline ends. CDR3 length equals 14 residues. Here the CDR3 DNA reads TGCAGTGCTAGAGATCGCAGTGGGGGAACTGAAGCTTTCTTT. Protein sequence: CSARDRSGGTEAFF.

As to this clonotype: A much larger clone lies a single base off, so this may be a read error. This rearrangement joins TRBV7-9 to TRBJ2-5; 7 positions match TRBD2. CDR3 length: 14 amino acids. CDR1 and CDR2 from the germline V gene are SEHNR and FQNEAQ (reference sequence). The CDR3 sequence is CASSLGGRGEIQYF. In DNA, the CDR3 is TGTGCCAGCAGCTTAGGCGGGAGAGGCGAGATCCAGTACTTC. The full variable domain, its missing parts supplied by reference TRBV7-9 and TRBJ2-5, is DTGVSQNPRHKITKRGQNVTFRCDPISEHNRLYWYRQTLGQGPEFLTYFQNEAQLEKSRLLSDRFSAERPKGSFSTLEIQRTEQGDSAMYLCASSLGGRGEIQYFGPGTRLLVL.

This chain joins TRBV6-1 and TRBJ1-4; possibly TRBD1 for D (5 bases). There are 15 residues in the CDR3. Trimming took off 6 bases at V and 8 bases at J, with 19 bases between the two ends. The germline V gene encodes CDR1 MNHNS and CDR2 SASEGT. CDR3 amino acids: CASREQDPGGEKLFF. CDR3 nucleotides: TGTGCCAGCAGAGAACAGGACCCGGGTGGGGAAAAACTGTTTTTT.

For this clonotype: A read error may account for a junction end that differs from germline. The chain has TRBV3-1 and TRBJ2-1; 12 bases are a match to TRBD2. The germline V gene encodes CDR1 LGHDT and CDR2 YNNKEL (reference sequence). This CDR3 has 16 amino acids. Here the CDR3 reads CAGSQTSGRLNNEQFF. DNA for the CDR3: TGTGCCGGCAGCCAAACTAGCGGGAGGCTTAACAATGAGCAGTTCTTC.

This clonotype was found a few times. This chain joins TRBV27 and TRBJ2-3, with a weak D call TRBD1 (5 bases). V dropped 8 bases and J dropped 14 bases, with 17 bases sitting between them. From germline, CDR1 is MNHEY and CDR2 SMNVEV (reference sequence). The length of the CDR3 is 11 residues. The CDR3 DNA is TGTGCCAGCCTGGGGCACAGAGACGCGTATTTT. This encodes CASLGHRDAYF.

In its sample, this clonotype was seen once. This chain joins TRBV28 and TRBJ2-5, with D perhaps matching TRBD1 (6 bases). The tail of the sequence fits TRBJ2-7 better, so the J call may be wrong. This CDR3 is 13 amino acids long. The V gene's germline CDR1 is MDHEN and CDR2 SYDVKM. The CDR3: CASSWAGAYEQYF. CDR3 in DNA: TGTGCCAGCAGTTGGGCAGGGGCCTACGAGCAGTACTTC.

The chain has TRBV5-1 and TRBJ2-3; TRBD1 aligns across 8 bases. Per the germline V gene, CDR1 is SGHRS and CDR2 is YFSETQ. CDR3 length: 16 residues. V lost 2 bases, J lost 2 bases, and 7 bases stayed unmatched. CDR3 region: CASSFGTGDYTDTQYF. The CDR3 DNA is TGCGCCAGCAGCTTTGGGACAGGAGACTACACAGATACGCAGTATTTT.

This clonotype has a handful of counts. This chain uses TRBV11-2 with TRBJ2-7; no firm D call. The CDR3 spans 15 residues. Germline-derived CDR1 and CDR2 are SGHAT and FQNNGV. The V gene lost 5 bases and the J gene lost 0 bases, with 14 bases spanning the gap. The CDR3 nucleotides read TGTGCCAGCAGCCCTAGGGTCTTCCGCTCCTACGAGCAGTACTTC. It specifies CASSPRVFRSYEQYF.

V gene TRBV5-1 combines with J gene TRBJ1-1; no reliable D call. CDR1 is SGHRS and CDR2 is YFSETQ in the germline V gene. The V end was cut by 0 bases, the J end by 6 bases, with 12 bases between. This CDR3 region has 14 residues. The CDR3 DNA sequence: TGCGCCAGCAGCTTGGATGATGGGGTAGCTGAAGCTTTCTTT. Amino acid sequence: CASSLDDGVAEAFF.

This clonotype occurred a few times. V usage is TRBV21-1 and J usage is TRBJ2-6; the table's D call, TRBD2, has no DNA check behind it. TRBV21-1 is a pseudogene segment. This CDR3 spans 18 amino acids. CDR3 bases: TGTGCCAGCAGCAAAGTGAGGGATTATTGCTCTGGGGCCAACGTCCTGACTTTC. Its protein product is CASSKVRDYCSGANVLTF.

CDR3 DNA: TGTGCCAGCCAGGGACAGGAGCATCAGCCCCAGCATTTT. Protein: CASQGQEHQPQHF. This sequence joins TRBV6-1 and TRBJ1-5, with TRBD1 matching over 8 bases. Germline values: CDR1 MNHNS, CDR2 SASEGT. This CDR3 region has 13 residues. After removal of 8 bases from V and 5 bases from J, the junction contained 5 bases not matched to a gene.

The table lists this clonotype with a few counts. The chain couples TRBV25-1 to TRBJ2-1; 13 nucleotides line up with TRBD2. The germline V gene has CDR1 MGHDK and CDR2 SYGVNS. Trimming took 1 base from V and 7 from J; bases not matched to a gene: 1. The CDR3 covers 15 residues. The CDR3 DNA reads TGTGCCAGCAGTGAATGGACTAGCGGGAGAAATGAGCAGTTCTTC. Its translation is CASSEWTSGRNEQFF.

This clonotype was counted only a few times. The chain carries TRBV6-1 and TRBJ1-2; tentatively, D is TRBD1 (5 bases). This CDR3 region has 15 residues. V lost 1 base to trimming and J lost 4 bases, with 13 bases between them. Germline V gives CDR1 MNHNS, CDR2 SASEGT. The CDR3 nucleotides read TGTGCCAGCAGTGAAGGGGGACTCGGCGGCTATGGCTACACCTTC. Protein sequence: CASSEGGLGGYGYTF.

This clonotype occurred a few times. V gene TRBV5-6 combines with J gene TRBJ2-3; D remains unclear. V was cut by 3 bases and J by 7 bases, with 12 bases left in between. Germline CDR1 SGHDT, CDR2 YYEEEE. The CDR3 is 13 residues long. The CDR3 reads CASSWIISYTQYF. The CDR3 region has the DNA TGTGCCAGCAGCTGGATAATCTCTTATACGCAGTATTTT.

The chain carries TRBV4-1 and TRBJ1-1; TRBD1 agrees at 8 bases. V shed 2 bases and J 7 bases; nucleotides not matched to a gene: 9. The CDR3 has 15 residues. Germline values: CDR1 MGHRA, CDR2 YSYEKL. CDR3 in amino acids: CASSQIGQGGGEAFF. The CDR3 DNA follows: TGCGCCAGCAGCCAAATTGGACAGGGCGGGGGTGAAGCTTTCTTT.

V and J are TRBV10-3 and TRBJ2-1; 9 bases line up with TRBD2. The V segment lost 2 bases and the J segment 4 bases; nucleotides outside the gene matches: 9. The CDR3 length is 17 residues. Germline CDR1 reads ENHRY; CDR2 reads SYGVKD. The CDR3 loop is CAISETGGRALYNEQFF. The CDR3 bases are TGTGCCATCAGTGAGACTGGCGGGAGGGCCTTGTACAATGAGCAGTTCTTC.

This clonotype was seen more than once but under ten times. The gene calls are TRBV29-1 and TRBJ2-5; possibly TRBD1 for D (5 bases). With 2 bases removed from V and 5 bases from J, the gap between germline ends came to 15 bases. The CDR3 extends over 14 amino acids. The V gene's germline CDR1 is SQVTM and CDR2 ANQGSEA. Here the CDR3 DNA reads TGCAGCGTTGAACTTGGGGCGACTCGGGAGACCCAGTACTTC. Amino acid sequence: CSVELGATRETQYF.

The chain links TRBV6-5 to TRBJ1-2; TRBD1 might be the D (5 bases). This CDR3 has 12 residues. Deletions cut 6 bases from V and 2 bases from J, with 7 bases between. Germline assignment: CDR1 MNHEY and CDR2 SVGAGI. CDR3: CASRRQNYGYTF. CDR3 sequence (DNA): TGTGCCAGCAGGCGACAGAACTATGGCTACACCTTC.

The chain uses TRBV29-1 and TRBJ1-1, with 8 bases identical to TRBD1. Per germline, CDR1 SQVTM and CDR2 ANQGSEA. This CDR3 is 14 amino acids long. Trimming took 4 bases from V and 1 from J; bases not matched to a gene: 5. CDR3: CSVAGGASNTEAFF. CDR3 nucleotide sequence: TGCAGCGTTGCAGGGGGCGCGTCGAACACTGAAGCTTTCTTT.